Reported below is one T cell receptor (beta chain). This clone was counted only a few times. Its cognate antigen has yet to be identified. Nothing much larger sits one base from this clone, and base qualities are not available. This sample stems from a study of neoadjuvant anti-PD-1 for oral cavity cancer (dated by TCRdb to about 2021). Study-level background: Three to four biweekly doses of nivolumab at 3 mg/kg were mostly administered to patients before curative-intent surgical resection. Responders were defined as patients with complete response, partial response or stable disease by RECIST 1.1; non-responders were defined as patients with progression. The parent correlative cohort included approximately 13 patients, with an approximately 35% response rate. A fourth nivolumab dose was given around day 43 to patients without progression, and definitive surgical resection was performed in those patients on days 50-56.

For deep sequencing, PBMC libraries mostly used around 0.45 ug of input genomic DNA, with six replicates for each sample. The immunoSEQ hsTCRbeta kit was used to prepare TCRbeta libraries, following the manufacturer's instructions. The completed libraries were mixed into a single pool at 3 nM, then sequenced with an Illumina NovaSeq 6000 S4 flow cell. The published analysis was carried out like this. Raw data preprocessing and quality control were performed with the immunoSEQ Analyzer. The analysis was restricted to productive rearrangements, with each unique CDR3 amino acid sequence defining a clonotype. Repertoire clonality was estimated as the Gini-Simpson index, computed with the R package tcR. Student's t test was used to compare Gini indices, while Pearson correlation assessed associations with tumor size change. In TCRdb, the immuneACCESS table is reduced to in-frame sequences with V and J assigned. These tables do not hold every clone; where another copy was compared, an unresolved V gene accounts for under half, and the others remain unexplained. Clone size and the V and J calls come from that table; the DNA yielded D and trimming. This sample comprises 11,000 to 15,000 clones, over 55% of them detected only once. The ten largest clonotypes hold 2.5% to 3.5% of the sample.

The germline V gene encodes CDR1 SGHRS and CDR2 YFSETQ. V loses 4 bases at its end and J loses 6 bases; junction bases beyond the gene matches: 5. The CDR3 spans 14 residues, from the cysteine through the phenylalanine. CDR3 DNA only is kept here, 42 bases in frame from base 1. The sample's time point label, in plain terms: after neoadjuvant nivolumab, at surgical resection. Patients had been newly diagnosed with stage II-IVA oral cavity squamous cell carcinoma, and no prior systemic or radiation treatment had been given to the patients. The cohort was made up of patients with locally advanced, HPV-negative oral cavity squamous cell carcinoma. Peripheral blood mononuclear cells were analyzed directly, without maintenance or expansion in culture. The samples were obtained from a longitudinal correlative study of a single-arm phase II trial testing neoadjuvant nivolumab in oral cavity squamous cell carcinoma. Genomic DNA-based TCRbeta sequencing was performed on subject-matched pre- and post-treatment PBMCs and tumors from three responders and three non-responders. Peripheral blood mononuclear cells were drawn once before nivolumab treatment and a second time after treatment, when surgery took place. The Maxwell RSC DNA from Cells kit was used to isolate genomic DNA from PBMCs.

Results the study describes overall, beyond this receptor: After neoadjuvant nivolumab, non-responders showed significantly higher T cell clonality (Gini index) in PBMCs than responders did. Higher pretreatment blood Treg/Th17 ratios correlated with both higher pretreatment blood TCRbeta clonality and lower post-treatment tumor TCRbeta clonality. Only a few patients per response group were included in the TCR analyses, and the authors called for validation in larger cohorts.

The V gene is TRBV5-1 and the J gene is TRBJ1-4; 8 bases in the middle match TRBD1. Sample: PBMCs, taken after nivolumab (anti-PD-1) treatment. The sequence came from a person aged 35-79 years with oral cavity squamous cell carcinoma. This receptor carries the CDR3 CASSVGQGYEKLFF. The DNA sequence is given as TGCGCCAGCAGCGTAGGACAGGGCTATGAAAAACTGTTTTTT.